The clone carrying this T cell receptor beta chain was counted at least ten times. RNA transcripts served as the template for amplifying TCR beta CDR3 regions. TCR CDR3 underwent first-round RT-PCR with the HTBI primer set. One entry per CDR3 protein results from TCRdb running MiXCR on the multiplex PCR reads. The sample records hundreds of thousands of distinct CDR3 sequences, about 14% being singletons. Uncontrolled infection, other autoimmune disease, pregnancy or lactation excluded patients. Thyroid ultrasound and orbital computed tomography, with clinical symptoms and serum thyroxine and TRAb, informed diagnoses. The authors took PBMCs from 10 ml fresh peripheral blood. CDR1 is SGHRS, CDR2 YFSETQ, per germline. The V end was cut by 7 bases, the J end by 2 bases, with 10 bases between. The CDR3 is 13 amino acids. This specimen belongs to a study of T cells in Graves' hyperthyroidism and ophthalmopathy.

The gene calls are TRBV5-1 and TRBJ1-5; possibly TRBD1 for D (6 bases). The specimen sequenced was blood. This clonotype originated in a woman in her fifties or sixties with Graves' ophthalmopathy. The CDR3 bases are TGCGCCAGCTCGAGACAGGGCAATCAGCCCCAGCATTTT. It encodes CASSRQGNQPQHF.